One and the same sample provided the 29 T cell receptor beta chains below, sequenced in a study of response to subunit inactivated influenza vaccine. TCRdb itself ran the RT-PCR reads through MiXCR, one entry per CDR3 protein. The data show roughly 460,000 distinct CDR3 sequences, 10% to 11% seen once. The sample was PBMCs from blood, taken 40 to 50 days after vaccination. These receptors were taken from a man aged 45-60 years who received an inactivated influenza vaccine.

The chain is built from TRBV6-1 and TRBJ1-5; D is unresolved. The CDR3 consists of 15 residues. The germline CDR1 and CDR2 sequences are MNHNS and SASEGT. The V end was cut by 4 bases, the J end by 0 bases, with 10 bases between. CDR3: CASSVNLDSNQPQHF. Written as DNA, the CDR3 is TGTGCCAGCAGTGTAAACTTAGATAGCAATCAGCCCCAGCATTTT.

The V and J genes are TRBV7-8 and TRBJ2-4; 9 bases line up with TRBD1. Germline V lookup: CDR1 SGHVS, CDR2 FQNEAQ. The CDR3 runs 16 residues. Trimming removed 0 bases from V and 9 bases from J; junction bases left unmatched: 9. The CDR3: CASSLAFGTGPSIQYF. CDR3 DNA sequence: TGTGCCAGCAGCTTAGCATTCGGGACAGGGCCGTCCATTCAGTACTTC.

This clonotype was detected ten times or more. This sequence joins TRBV12-3 or TRBV12-4 and TRBJ2-7; D not certain. Trimming pared 5 bases from V and 0 bases from J, leaving 8 bases between. This CDR3 contains 13 residues. CDR3 region: CASSKSSSYEQYF. DNA for the CDR3: TGTGCCAGCAGTAAGAGTAGCTCCTACGAGCAGTACTTC.

This clonotype has just a few counts. The chain recombines TRBV19 with TRBJ2-5; 7 bases are a match to TRBD1. This CDR3 comprises 13 residues. V was pared by 5 bases and J by 7 bases, with 7 bases of the junction left unmatched. Germline loops: CDR1 LNHDA, CDR2 SQIVND (reference sequence). CDR3 residues: CASSPGTVGTQYF. CDR3 coding DNA: TGTGCCAGTAGTCCCGGGACAGTCGGGACCCAGTACTTC.

The chain is built from TRBV10-1 and TRBJ2-1, with 8 bases lining up with TRBD1. The germline CDR1 and CDR2 sequences are WNHNN and SYGVQD (reference sequence). The V gene end was trimmed by 3 bases and the J gene end by 0 bases; junction bases not matched to a gene: 4. The CDR3 is made up of 16 amino acids. CDR3 amino acids: CASSETGGSSYNEQFF. The CDR3 bases are TGCGCCAGCAGTGAAACAGGGGGGAGCTCCTACAATGAGCAGTTCTTC.

The sample holds many counts of this clonotype. The gene calls are TRBV27 and TRBJ2-7; 8 bases are shared with TRBD1. J gave up 3 bases and V 6 bases, and 10 bases lay outside the gene matches. The CDR3 contains 15 residues. The germline V gene encodes CDR1 MNHEY and CDR2 SMNVEV (reference sequence). The CDR3 spells CASSPSGTGFYEQYF. The CDR3, as DNA: TGTGCCAGCAGCCCGTCCGGGACAGGCTTCTACGAGCAGTACTTC.

The table lists this clonotype with a few counts. This chain joins TRBV5-1 and TRBJ2-7, with 9 bases lining up with TRBD1. The CDR3 extends over 14 amino acids. Trimming removed 5 bases from V and 2 bases from J; junction bases left unmatched: 5. Looked up from germline, CDR1 is SGHRS and CDR2 is YFSETQ. The CDR3 here is CASRTRQGAYEQYF. CDR3 DNA sequence: TGCGCCAGCAGAACCAGACAGGGGGCCTACGAGCAGTACTTC.

This sequence joins TRBV4-1 and TRBJ2-7, with 9 nucleotides matching TRBD1. V lost 1 base and J lost 5; bases outside the gene matches: 9. Germline CDR1 MGHRA, CDR2 YSYEKL. CDR3 length: 16 amino acids. The chain's CDR3 is CASSQVGTGYPHEQYF. The CDR3 nucleotides are TGCGCCAGCAGCCAAGTTGGGACAGGGTACCCCCACGAGCAGTACTTC.

This clonotype was counted ten times or more. V gene TRBV3-1 combines with J gene TRBJ2-1; 7 bases fit TRBD1. Per germline, CDR1 LGHDT and CDR2 YNNKEL (reference sequence). Losses at the gene ends were 4 bases for V and 4 bases for J; bases not matched to a gene: 7. The CDR3 sequence is 15 residues long. In nucleotides, the CDR3 is TGTGCCAGCAGCCGAACGACAGGGTCTTACAATGAGCAGTTCTTC. Protein: CASSRTTGSYNEQFF.

This clonotype has a handful of counts. CDR3 bases: TGTGCCAGCAGCGCGACAGGGGGCGGTTCTGAAGCTTTCTTT. Residues: CASSATGGGSEAFF. This sequence joins TRBV9 and TRBJ1-1; 10 bases match TRBD1. Germline V gene lookup returns CDR1 SGDLS and CDR2 YYNGEE. After removal of 3 bases from V and 6 bases from J, the junction contained 5 bases not matched to a gene. The CDR3 is 14 residues long.

The chain has TRBV5-1 and TRBJ1-2; weak D call: TRBD1 (5 bases). In germline, CDR1 is SGHRS, CDR2 YFSETQ. The CDR3 is 13 residues long. Trimming cost V 6 bases and J 4 bases, with 13 bases left between them. This CDR3 is CASTPGDSYGYTF. Written as DNA, the CDR3 is TGCGCCAGCACCCCTGGGGACTCCTATGGCTACACCTTC.

Concerning this clonotype: Given a much more abundant clone one base away, this may be a read error. Given the absence of the conserved phenylalanine or tryptophan at the CDR3 end, a read error is likely. This chain connects TRBV29-1 to TRBJ2-7; D may correspond to TRBD1 or TRBD2 (5 bases each). V lost 0 bases and J lost 3, with 6 bases in between. Germline lookup yields CDR1 SQVTM and CDR2 ANQGSEA. This CDR3 is 12 amino acids long. CDR3: CSVEDGGYEQYL. The CDR3 coding sequence is TGCAGCGTTGAAGATGGGGGCTACGAGCAGTACCTC.

This clonotype came up a few times. Just one base apart from a much larger clone, this may be a read error. The rearrangement links TRBV6-2 or TRBV6-3 to TRBJ2-7; D is unclear. There are 12 residues in the CDR3. V lost 1 base and J lost 3, with 4 bases in between. Per germline, CDR1 MNHEY and CDR2 SVGEGT. The DNA of the CDR3 is TGTGCCAGCAGTTACTACGGCTACGAGCAGTACTTC. Protein: CASSYYGYEQYF.

This clonotype has a single count. The CDR3 protein is CASSYKGAQYF. The CDR3 coding sequence is TGTGCCAGCAGTTATAAAGGGGCCCAGTACTTC. The chain links TRBV28 to TRBJ2-5; a weak D match, TRBD1 (5 bases). V dropped 4 bases and J dropped 9 bases, with 9 bases sitting between them. Germline CDR1 MDHEN, CDR2 SYDVKM. This CDR3 contains 11 residues.

This clonotype was found a few times. The chain links TRBV9 to TRBJ2-3; no firm D call. The CDR3 is made up of 15 amino acids. CDR1 and CDR2 (germline): SGDLS, YYNGEE. Trimming pared 0 bases from V and 0 bases from J, leaving 8 bases between. CDR3 coding DNA: TGTGCCAGCAGCGTAGCGTCCAGAAGCACAGATACGCAGTATTTT. Translation: CASSVASRSTDTQYF.

The chain is built from TRBV20-1 and TRBJ2-1; 10 bases align to TRBD2. This CDR3 comprises 14 residues. Germline lookup yields CDR1 DFQATT and CDR2 SNEGSKA (reference sequence). With 6 bases clipped from V and 6 bases from J, the junction kept 8 bases outside the gene matches. CDR3 protein: CSAPGLAAVNEQFF. CDR3 in DNA: TGCAGTGCCCCCGGACTAGCGGCAGTCAATGAGCAGTTCTTC.

The table lists this clonotype with a few counts. V and J are TRBV4-2 and TRBJ2-7; TRBD1 is a possible D gene (6 bases). The CDR3 is made up of 14 amino acids. Germline lookup yields CDR1 LGHNA and CDR2 YNFKEQ. The V and J ends lost 5 bases and 4 bases respectively, with 15 bases between them. In DNA, the CDR3 is TGTGCCAGCAGCTTAGACAGGAATTCGTACGAGCAGTACTTC. It codes for CASSLDRNSYEQYF.

The genes are TRBV12-3 or TRBV12-4 and TRBJ2-7; D is undetermined. This CDR3 is built from 14 residues. Trimming removed 5 bases from V and 1 base from J, with 12 bases in between. CDR3 DNA sequence: TGTGCCAGCAGTCCCTTTACTCAATCCTACGAGCAGTACTTC. Its protein is CASSPFTQSYEQYF.

This clonotype occurred once. The chain joins TRBV30 to TRBJ1-5, with TRBD1 matching over 8 bases. The CDR3 consists of 15 residues. Germline CDR1 GTSNPN, CDR2 SVGIG (reference sequence). Germline trimming cut 0 bases from V and 3 bases from J; bases unmatched to any gene: 4. The CDR3 reads CAWSVGQGLNQPQHF. As DNA, the CDR3 is TGTGCCTGGAGTGTAGGACAGGGCCTCAATCAGCCCCAGCATTTT.

The CDR3 DNA sequence: TGTGCCAGCGGCAGCGACTCCTACAATGAGCAGTTCTTC. The encoded protein is CASGSDSYNEQFF. The chain couples TRBV4-2 to TRBJ2-1; unclear D gene. CDR1 is LGHNA, CDR2 YNFKEQ, per germline. The germline V and J ends were trimmed by 8 bases and 0 bases, with 8 bases remaining between them. The CDR3 is 13 residues long.

The chain is built from TRBV29-1 and TRBJ2-1; a possible D gene is TRBD2 (7 bases). From germline, CDR1 is SQVTM and CDR2 ANQGSEA. V dropped 3 bases and J dropped 5 bases, with 11 bases sitting between them. The CDR3 has 13 amino acids. CDR3 sequence: CSVDGGAHNEQFF. The DNA of the CDR3 is TGCAGCGTTGATGGGGGGGCTCACAATGAGCAGTTCTTC.

The chain uses TRBV5-8 and TRBJ2-4; tentative D call: TRBD2 (5 bases). The CDR3 is made up of 14 amino acids. Trimming took 5 bases from V and 2 from J, leaving 11 bases between them. Germline CDR1 reads SGHTS; CDR2 reads YDEGEE. The CDR3 protein is CASSPRLTKNIQYF. As DNA, the CDR3 is TGTGCCAGCAGTCCTAGACTAACCAAAAACATTCAGTACTTC.

This clonotype was counted a few times. The chain joins TRBV7-2 to TRBJ1-2, with 7 bases matching TRBD1. Germline V lookup: CDR1 SGHTA, CDR2 FQGNSA. The CDR3 consists of 17 residues. The junction had 12 bases not matched to a gene; V was cut back by 0 bases and J by 5 bases. The CDR3 coding sequence is TGTGCCAGCAGCTTAGCCGCTACAGGGGCGGCATCATATGGCTACACCTTC. It translates to CASSLAATGAASYGYTF.

This clonotype was found many times. The V call is TRBV12-3 or TRBV12-4, the J call TRBJ2-3; 9 bases match TRBD1. The V segment lost 5 bases and the J segment 0 bases; nucleotides outside the gene matches: 6. The CDR3 contains 16 residues. CDR3 residues: CASSHTGTGSTDTQYF. CDR3 bases: TGTGCCAGCAGTCACACCGGGACAGGGAGCACAGATACGCAGTATTTT.

The genes are TRBV9 and TRBJ1-6; possible D gene TRBD1, 6 bases. This CDR3 spans 16 amino acids. Trimming removed 3 bases at V and 8 bases at J, with 18 bases between. Germline lookup yields CDR1 SGDLS and CDR2 YYNGEE. The CDR3 protein is CASSALETGLYSPLHF. Written as DNA, the CDR3 is TGTGCCAGCAGCGCGTTGGAGACAGGTCTCTATTCACCCCTCCACTTT.

Here the CDR3 DNA reads TGCAGCGCCCAACCTGGGACAGCCCCCGGGGGCGAGCAGTACTTC. This sequence encodes CSAQPGTAPGGEQYF. V and J are TRBV29-1 and TRBJ2-7; tentative D call: TRBD1 (7 bases). Deletions cut 7 bases from V and 6 bases from J, with 25 bases between. From germline, CDR1 is SQVTM and CDR2 ANQGSEA. The CDR3 extends over 15 amino acids.

The chain is built from TRBV28 and TRBJ2-4; 9 bases are shared with TRBD2. J lost 0 bases, V lost 6 bases, and 12 bases had no gene match. The CDR3 extends over 18 amino acids. The germline V gene has CDR1 MDHEN and CDR2 SYDVKM. The CDR3 DNA follows: TGTGCCAGCAGCGGGAGACTTGGTAGCGGGAGAGCCAAAAACATTCAGTACTTC. Its translation: CASSGRLGSGRAKNIQYF. Drawing the rest from reference TRBV28 and TRBJ2-4, the complete variable domain is DVKVTQSSRYLVKRTGEKVFLECVQDMDHENMFWYRQDPGLGLRLIYFSYDVKMKEKGDIPEGYSVSREKKERFSLILESASTNQTSMYLCASSGRLGSGRAKNIQYFGAGTRLSVL.

V usage is TRBV11-2 and J usage is TRBJ2-7; TRBD1 might be the D (5 bases). Germline-derived CDR1 and CDR2 are SGHAT and FQNNGV. Trimming removed 5 bases from V and 4 bases from J, with 18 bases in between. The CDR3 loop spans 15 amino acids. The chain's CDR3 is CASSLHPSPGYEQYF. The CDR3 DNA reads as TGTGCCAGCAGCCTCCACCCCTCTCCAGGGTACGAGCAGTACTTC.

There are many counts of this clonotype. This chain connects TRBV6-1 to TRBJ1-5; possibly TRBD1 for D (5 bases). Looked up from germline, CDR1 is MNHNS and CDR2 is SASEGT. The CDR3 length is 18 residues. V was pared by 1 base and J by 3 bases, with 19 bases between. CDR3 amino acids: CASSEDRKSSLNNQPQHF. CDR3 in DNA: TGTGCCAGCAGTGAAGACAGGAAATCGTCGCTTAACAATCAGCCCCAGCATTTT.